These T cell receptor beta chains were read from a single sample in a study of T cell responses to AZD1222 COVID-19 vaccine. The assay was immunoSEQ multiplex PCR, and TCRdb's table has in-frame clones only and misses some. Counted here are 86,000 or so clones, over 85% occurring once; the ten biggest clones make up 3%. Material: peripheral blood, obtained on day 0 of AZD1222 vaccination. These receptor sequences come from an adult in good health. Both conserved end residues are part of each CDR3. A D gene is named only where the DNA matches it firmly. Clone sizes are given selectively: once, few, many, or a class where the clone is expanded.

j_call clone_size v_call d_call cdr3_nt cdr3_aa
TRBJ2-5 NA TRBV29-1 NA TGCAGCGTTCCCGCCCCAGGGTCAGAGACCCAGTACTTC CSVPAPGSETQYF
TRBJ2-7 NA TRBV7-9 TRBD1 TGTGCCAGCAGCCAAGATGTTGGGGACAGGTACTACGAGCAGTACTTC CASSQDVGDRYYEQYF
TRBJ1-4 NA TRBV7-9 NA TGTGCCAGCAGCCAGACCTCCGACAGACGTGAAAAACTGTTTTTT CASSQTSDRREKLFF
TRBJ2-7 NA TRBV2 TRBD2 TGTGCCAGCAGGGGGACTAGCGGGAGTATACACTACGAGTGGCAGTACTTC CASRGTSGSIHYEWQYF
TRBJ2-3 NA TRBV7-6 TRBD1 TGTGCCAGCAGCTTCTACGGACAGGGGGCACCGACAGATACGCAGTATTTT CASSFYGQGAPTDTQYF
TRBJ2-7 once TRBV5-5 TRBD1 TGTGCCAGCAGCATAACCGGGACAGGGGAAGCCTACGAGCAGTACTTC CASSITGTGEAYEQYF
TRBJ2-1 NA TRBV9 TRBD1 TGTGCCAGCAATCCCGCGGGGACAGGGGTTGAGAATGAGCAGTTCTTC CASNPAGTGVENEQFF
TRBJ2-1 NA TRBV7-9 TRBD2 TGTGCCAGCAGCCCCCCGGCGGGACTATGGGTTGAGCAGTTCTTC CASSPPAGLWVEQFF
TRBJ1-4 NA TRBV13 NA TGTGCCAGCAGCTTAGCGGCGGTAGGAGAAAAACTGTTTTTT CASSLAAVGEKLFF
TRBJ1-1 NA TRBV6-5 TRBD1 TGTGCCAGCAGTTACGAGAGACAGGGGACTGAAGCTTTCTTT CASSYERQGTEAFF
TRBJ1-1 NA TRBV10-2 TRBD1 TGCGCCAGCAGTGACCAACTCAGGGGGGGCACTGAAGCTTTCTTT CASSDQLRGGTEAFF
TRBJ2-2 NA TRBV19 TRBD2 TGTGCCAGTAGTCCCGGGACTAGCGGGAGACTGAGCGGGGAGCTGTTTTTT CASSPGTSGRLSGELFF
TRBJ2-3 few TRBV20-1 NA TGCAGTGCCGGATACACAGATACGCAGTATTTT CSAGYTDTQYF
TRBJ2-2 NA TRBV9 TRBD2 TGTGCCAGCAGCGGAGGGCTAGCGGGAGGTGTCACCGGGGAGCTGTTTTTT CASSGGLAGGVTGELFF
TRBJ2-3 NA TRBV4-2 TRBD1 TGTGCCAGCAGCCAAGGGGACGGGACAGGGGGCCGGGATACGCAGTATTTT CASSQGDGTGGRDTQYF
TRBJ1-2 few TRBV5-1 NA TGCGCCAGCAGCTTGGAGCAGGGGAATTATGGCTACACCTTC CASSLEQGNYGYTF
TRBJ1-5 NA TRBV28 TRBD1 TGTGCCAGCAGCTTAATAGGGACAGGGGCAGCAAGAAAGCCCCAGCATTTT CASSLIGTGAARKPQHF
TRBJ2-5 NA TRBV21-1 NA TGTGCCAGCAGCAAAGCTGGGGGGCGAGAGACCCAGTACTTC CASSKAGGRETQYF
TRBJ2-7 NA TRBV2 NA TGTGCCAGCAGTGAAGCGGGACGCCTGCGCTACGAGCAGTACTTC CASSEAGRLRYEQYF
TRBJ2-3 NA TRBV18 NA TGTGCCAGCTCACCACTTAGAGGCACAGATACGCAGTATTTT CASSPLRGTDTQYF
TRBJ1-3 NA TRBV7-2 NA TGTGCCAGCAGGACGAGGAGCTCTGGAAACACCATATATTTT CASRTRSSGNTIYF
TRBJ1-1 NA TRBV2 TRBD1 TGTGCCAGCAGCCACGACAGGGCTGAAGCTTTCTTT CASSHDRAEAFF
TRBJ1-4 NA TRBV28 NA TGTGCCAGCAGCCGGGGCGGTAATAATGAAAAACTGTTTTTT CASSRGGNNEKLFF
TRBJ2-7 NA TRBV6-5 NA TGTGCCAGCAGACAAGGGCGGGTTGGCGGCTACGAGCAGTACTTC CASRQGRVGGYEQYF
TRBJ1-1 NA TRBV10-3 NA TGTGCCATCAGCAGACATAGCATGAACACTGAAGCTTTCTTT CAISRHSMNTEAFF
TRBJ2-1 NA TRBV5-1 TRBD2 TGCGCCAGCAGCTTGGGGACTAGCGGGTTTGATGAGCAGTTCTTC CASSLGTSGFDEQFF
TRBJ1-5 NA TRBV12-3/TRBV12-4 NA TGTGCCAGCAGTCTTGGGGGCATAAAGCCCCAGCATTTT CASSLGGIKPQHF
TRBJ2-2 NA TRBV28 TRBD1 TGTGCCAGCAGTTTAGGGGACAGGGGTAGGACCGGGGAGCTGTTTTTT CASSLGDRGRTGELFF
TRBJ2-7 NA TRBV3-1/TRBV3-2 NA TGTGCCAGCAGCCAAGTTTTAGGACACCCAGGTCAGTACTTC CASSQVLGHPGQYF
TRBJ1-1 NA TRBV6-5 NA TGTGCCAGCAGAACACAGCTGAACACTGAAGCTTTCTTT CASRTQLNTEAFF
TRBJ2-7 NA TRBV3-1/TRBV3-2 TRBD1 TGTGCCAGCAGCACTTGGTCCGGGACAGGGAACCACGAGCAGTACTTC CASSTWSGTGNHEQYF
TRBJ1-1 NA TRBV13 TRBD1 TGTGCCAGCAGCCACCGGGACAGGGCACGGAGCACTGAAGCTTTCTTT CASSHRDRARSTEAFF
TRBJ2-7 NA TRBV9 TRBD1 TGTGCCAGCAGCCGACAGGGCTACGAGCAGTACTTC CASSRQGYEQYF
TRBJ1-2 NA TRBV18 NA TGTGCCAGCTCACCGCCCGGGGAAAATGGCTACACCTTC CASSPPGENGYTF
TRBJ1-4 few TRBV29-1 NA TGCAGCGTTGTGAGGTCAGCTAATGAAAAACTGTTTTTT CSVVRSANEKLFF
TRBJ1-5 NA TRBV28 NA TGTGCCAGCAGTTTGCGTCGGGGCAATCAGCCCCAGCATTTT CASSLRRGNQPQHF
TRBJ1-2 NA TRBV24-1 TRBD1 TGTGCCACCAGTGAGGCGACAGGGTCTGGCTACACCTTC CATSEATGSGYTF
TRBJ1-1 few TRBV5-1 NA TGCGCCAGCAGTTACCCGAGGGAAAACACTGAAGCTTTCTTT CASSYPRENTEAFF
TRBJ1-4 NA TRBV7-9 NA TGTGCCAGCAGCTTGACAGAAGAAAAACTGTTTTTT CASSLTEEKLFF
TRBJ1-5 NA TRBV5-5 TRBD1 TGTGCCAGCAGCTTCCGGACAGGGATCAATCAGCCCCAGCATTTT CASSFRTGINQPQHF